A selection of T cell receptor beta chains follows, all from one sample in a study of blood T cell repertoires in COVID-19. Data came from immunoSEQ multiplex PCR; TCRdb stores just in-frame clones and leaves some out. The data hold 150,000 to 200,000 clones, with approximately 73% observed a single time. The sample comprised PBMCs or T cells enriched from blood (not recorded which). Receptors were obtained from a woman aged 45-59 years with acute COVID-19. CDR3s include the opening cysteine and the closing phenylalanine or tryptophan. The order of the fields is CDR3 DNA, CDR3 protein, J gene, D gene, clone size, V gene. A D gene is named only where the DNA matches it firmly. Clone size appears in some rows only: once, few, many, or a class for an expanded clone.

cdr3_nt: TGTGCCAGCAGCTTATCCCCGAGCTCCTATAATTCACCCCTCCACTTT
cdr3_aa: CASSLSPSSYNSPLHF
j_call: TRBJ1-6
d_call: NA
clone_size: NA
v_call: TRBV7-9

cdr3_nt: TGTGCCAGCAGCCCAACAGGGACGTCGAATCAGCCCCAGCATTTT
cdr3_aa: CASSPTGTSNQPQHF
j_call: TRBJ1-5
d_call: NA
clone_size: few
v_call: TRBV5-5

cdr3_nt: TGTGCCTGGAGTGCAAAGGGGCTGAACACTGAAGCTTTCTTT
cdr3_aa: CAWSAKGLNTEAFF
j_call: TRBJ1-1
d_call: NA
clone_size: NA
v_call: TRBV30

cdr3_nt: TGCGCCAGCAGCCAAGAAGGTAGCCCGGCACCTGCAGCTTTCTTT
cdr3_aa: CASSQEGSPAPAAFF
j_call: TRBJ1-1
d_call: NA
clone_size: NA
v_call: TRBV4-3

cdr3_nt: TGTGCCAGCAGTTATTTGATGGCGGGCCAAGAGACCCAGTACTTC
cdr3_aa: CASSYLMAGQETQYF
j_call: TRBJ2-5
d_call: NA
clone_size: NA
v_call: TRBV6-5

cdr3_nt: TGCGCCAGCAGTCATGAGGGTGGCTATGGCTACACCTTC
cdr3_aa: CASSHEGGYGYTF
j_call: TRBJ1-2
d_call: NA
clone_size: few
v_call: TRBV23-1

cdr3_nt: TGTGCCAGCGGATCACAGGGCTATGGCTACACCTTC
cdr3_aa: CASGSQGYGYTF
j_call: TRBJ1-2
d_call: NA
clone_size: NA
v_call: TRBV3-1/TRBV3-2

cdr3_nt: TGTGCCACCAGTGATCCTACAGGTATAGCCAAAAACATTCAGTACTTC
cdr3_aa: CATSDPTGIAKNIQYF
j_call: TRBJ2-4
d_call: NA
clone_size: NA
v_call: TRBV24-1

cdr3_nt: TGTGCCAGCAGCTTATATTTGGGACAGGGGGCATCTAACTATGGCTACACCTTC
cdr3_aa: CASSLYLGQGASNYGYTF
j_call: TRBJ1-2
d_call: TRBD1
clone_size: NA
v_call: TRBV7-2

cdr3_nt: TGTGCCAGCAGCACCGGGACAGGGGAAAAACTGTTTTTT
cdr3_aa: CASSTGTGEKLFF
j_call: TRBJ1-4
d_call: TRBD1
clone_size: once
v_call: TRBV25-1

cdr3_nt: TGTGCCATCAGTGGACAGGGCCCTACCTATAATTCACCCCTCCACTTT
cdr3_aa: CAISGQGPTYNSPLHF
j_call: TRBJ1-6
d_call: TRBD1
clone_size: NA
v_call: TRBV10-3

cdr3_nt: TGCAGCGTCCAAAAGGGGTATAGCACAGATACGCAGTATTTT
cdr3_aa: CSVQKGYSTDTQYF
j_call: TRBJ2-3
d_call: NA
clone_size: NA
v_call: TRBV29-1

cdr3_nt: TGTGCCAGCAGTCCAAGAGTAGCAGGGGGCACTGAAGCTTTCTTT
cdr3_aa: CASSPRVAGGTEAFF
j_call: TRBJ1-1
d_call: TRBD1
clone_size: few
v_call: TRBV27

cdr3_nt: TGTGCCAGCAGCGTTTCGGGACTGCTTAATGAAAAACTGTTTTTT
cdr3_aa: CASSVSGLLNEKLFF
j_call: TRBJ1-4
d_call: NA
clone_size: NA
v_call: TRBV9

cdr3_nt: TGTGCCAGCAGTGGACAGGCCTCTGGAAACACCATATATTTT
cdr3_aa: CASSGQASGNTIYF
j_call: TRBJ1-3
d_call: NA
clone_size: NA
v_call: TRBV2

cdr3_nt: TGTGCCAGCAGTTTATCCCGTACCCGGACTGAAGCTTTCTTT
cdr3_aa: CASSLSRTRTEAFF
j_call: TRBJ1-1
d_call: NA
clone_size: NA
v_call: TRBV27

cdr3_nt: TGTGCCAGCAGTTGGGGGGGCAATCAGCCCCAGCATTTT
cdr3_aa: CASSWGGNQPQHF
j_call: TRBJ1-5
d_call: NA
clone_size: NA
v_call: TRBV28

cdr3_nt: TGTGCCATCAGTGAGACCGGGTCTAACTATGGCTACACCTTC
cdr3_aa: CAISETGSNYGYTF
j_call: TRBJ1-2
d_call: NA
clone_size: NA
v_call: TRBV10-3

cdr3_nt: TGTGCCAGCAGTTTTCCTAGCTTAGAGACCCAGTACTTC
cdr3_aa: CASSFPSLETQYF
j_call: TRBJ2-5
d_call: NA
clone_size: NA
v_call: TRBV28

cdr3_nt: TGCGCCAGCAGCTTGAGGGGACAGGGCATTTACTTC
cdr3_aa: CASSLRGQGIYF
j_call: TRBJ2-4
d_call: TRBD1
clone_size: NA
v_call: TRBV5-1

cdr3_nt: TGTGCCAGCACCGGACAGGGGAACACTGAAGCTTTCTTT
cdr3_aa: CASTGQGNTEAFF
j_call: TRBJ1-1
d_call: TRBD1
clone_size: NA
v_call: TRBV7-9

cdr3_nt: TGTGCCAGCAGCCAAGATGTCGGACAGGGATTAACTAATCAGCCCCAGCATTTT
cdr3_aa: CASSQDVGQGLTNQPQHF
j_call: TRBJ1-5
d_call: TRBD1
clone_size: NA
v_call: TRBV3-1/TRBV3-2

cdr3_nt: TGCGCCAGCAGCCCGGATGGGACAGGGGACACTGAAGCTTTCTTT
cdr3_aa: CASSPDGTGDTEAFF
j_call: TRBJ1-1
d_call: TRBD1
clone_size: NA
v_call: TRBV5-1

cdr3_nt: TGTGCCAGCGGGAGGGAGATGAACACTGAAGCTTTCTTT
cdr3_aa: CASGREMNTEAFF
j_call: TRBJ1-1
d_call: NA
clone_size: NA
v_call: TRBV7-8

cdr3_nt: TGTGCCAGCACCATCGGGGAAGGCTATGGCTACACCTTC
cdr3_aa: CASTIGEGYGYTF
j_call: TRBJ1-2
d_call: NA
clone_size: NA
v_call: TRBV6-5

cdr3_nt: TGTGCCAGCAGCACCCGGACAGGAGCCGCGGGCTACACCTTC
cdr3_aa: CASSTRTGAAGYTF
j_call: TRBJ1-2
d_call: TRBD1
clone_size: NA
v_call: TRBV5-4

cdr3_nt: TGTGCCAGCAGCCAAGAACAGAGCTCCTACAATGAGCAGTTCTTC
cdr3_aa: CASSQEQSSYNEQFF
j_call: TRBJ2-1
d_call: NA
clone_size: NA
v_call: TRBV4-2

cdr3_nt: TGCGCCAGCAGCCCCGGACAGAATTTGAACACTGAAGCTTTCTTT
cdr3_aa: CASSPGQNLNTEAFF
j_call: TRBJ1-1
d_call: NA
clone_size: NA
v_call: TRBV4-1

cdr3_nt: TGTGCCAGCACCACGGGTCAGGGCTTGTACACTGAAGCTTTCTTT
cdr3_aa: CASTTGQGLYTEAFF
j_call: TRBJ1-1
d_call: NA
clone_size: NA
v_call: TRBV6-5

cdr3_nt: TGCGCCAGCAGCTTGGGTCCCTCGACAGGCAACTATGGCTACACCTTC
cdr3_aa: CASSLGPSTGNYGYTF
j_call: TRBJ1-2
d_call: NA
clone_size: NA
v_call: TRBV5-1

cdr3_nt: TGTGCCAGCAGTTCTGACTGGGATTCACCCCTCCACTTT
cdr3_aa: CASSSDWDSPLHF
j_call: TRBJ1-6
d_call: NA
clone_size: NA
v_call: TRBV12-3/TRBV12-4

cdr3_nt: TGCAGCCTTCGTGGGGGGACAGGGAACGATGAGCAGTTCTTC
cdr3_aa: CSLRGGTGNDEQFF
j_call: TRBJ2-1
d_call: TRBD1
clone_size: NA
v_call: TRBV29-1

cdr3_nt: TGTGCCAGCAGCTCTGAACAGCTAGCCAAAAACATTCAGTACTTC
cdr3_aa: CASSSEQLAKNIQYF
j_call: TRBJ2-4
d_call: NA
clone_size: NA
v_call: TRBV5-5

cdr3_nt: TGCGCCAGCAGCCACGGGACAGGGTATGGCTACACCTTC
cdr3_aa: CASSHGTGYGYTF
j_call: TRBJ1-2
d_call: TRBD1
clone_size: medium-sized
v_call: TRBV4-3

cdr3_nt: TGCGCCAGCAGCTCCGGGACTCAGTTGACTGAAGCTTTCTTT
cdr3_aa: CASSSGTQLTEAFF
j_call: TRBJ1-1
d_call: NA
clone_size: NA
v_call: TRBV5-1

cdr3_nt: TGTGCCAGTAGTAACGACGGGACATTTGATGAAGCTTTCTTT
cdr3_aa: CASSNDGTFDEAFF
j_call: TRBJ1-1
d_call: NA
clone_size: NA
v_call: TRBV19

cdr3_nt: TGTGCCACCGGTCAGGGTAGCGGCAATGAGCAGTTCTTC
cdr3_aa: CATGQGSGNEQFF
j_call: TRBJ2-1
d_call: NA
clone_size: few
v_call: TRBV24-1

cdr3_nt: TGTGCCAGCTCACCACTTAATCCGGGACAGGGGAACTCACCCCTCCACTTT
cdr3_aa: CASSPLNPGQGNSPLHF
j_call: TRBJ1-6
d_call: TRBD1
clone_size: NA
v_call: TRBV18

cdr3_nt: TGCGCCGGGGGCGGCCGGGATACGCAGTATTTT
cdr3_aa: CAGGGRDTQYF
j_call: TRBJ2-3
d_call: NA
clone_size: NA
v_call: TRBV23-1

cdr3_nt: TGCGCCAGCAGCTTGTCTGCAGGGGGTGGTGAAAAACTGTTTTTT
cdr3_aa: CASSLSAGGGEKLFF
j_call: TRBJ1-4
d_call: TRBD1
clone_size: NA
v_call: TRBV5-1

cdr3_nt: TGTGCCAGCAGCCAACAGGGGGAAAACATTCAGTACTTC
cdr3_aa: CASSQQGENIQYF
j_call: TRBJ2-4
d_call: TRBD1
clone_size: few
v_call: TRBV3-1/TRBV3-2

cdr3_nt: TGTGCCAGCAGCTCGACAACAGGGCCCCAGTACTTC
cdr3_aa: CASSSTTGPQYF
j_call: TRBJ2-5
d_call: NA
clone_size: few
v_call: TRBV7-3

cdr3_nt: TGTGCCTGGAGTGTTTCGTACAGGGAAGCCTATGGCTACACCTTC
cdr3_aa: CAWSVSYREAYGYTF
j_call: TRBJ1-2
d_call: NA
clone_size: NA
v_call: TRBV30

cdr3_nt: TGTGCCAGCAGCCAAGGGTTGGGCGGAAACACCATATATTTT
cdr3_aa: CASSQGLGGNTIYF
j_call: TRBJ1-3
d_call: NA
clone_size: few
v_call: TRBV3-1/TRBV3-2

cdr3_nt: TGTGCCAGCAGCCAACGCCCTCCAGAAACTGAAGCTTTCTTT
cdr3_aa: CASSQRPPETEAFF
j_call: TRBJ1-1
d_call: NA
clone_size: NA
v_call: TRBV3-1/TRBV3-2

cdr3_nt: TGTGCCAGCAGTTTATATCGGGGACAGGGGGCTGGAAACACCATATATTTT
cdr3_aa: CASSLYRGQGAGNTIYF
j_call: TRBJ1-3
d_call: TRBD1
clone_size: once
v_call: TRBV28

cdr3_nt: TGTGCCAGCAGTTCGGACTACCGCGAGCAGTTCTTC
cdr3_aa: CASSSDYREQFF
j_call: TRBJ2-1
d_call: NA
clone_size: NA
v_call: TRBV5-6

cdr3_nt: TGTGCCAGCAGTTATGGGCTCAAGCTTAACTATGGCTACACCTTC
cdr3_aa: CASSYGLKLNYGYTF
j_call: TRBJ1-2
d_call: NA
clone_size: NA
v_call: TRBV6-5

cdr3_nt: TGTGCCAGCAGCGAGGGGTACAGGCGTTGGGACACTGAAGCTTTCTTT
cdr3_aa: CASSEGYRRWDTEAFF
j_call: TRBJ1-1
d_call: NA
clone_size: NA
v_call: TRBV9